This T cell receptor (beta chain) was recovered during a study of patients and donors after allogeneic stem cell transplantation. This clonotype was seen a few times. From the RT-PCR reads, TCRdb called clonotypes with MiXCR, one entry per CDR3 protein. The sample has roughly 200,000 distinct CDR3 sequences; 40% to 45% are singletons. With 7 bases clipped from V and 4 bases from J, the junction kept 6 bases outside the gene matches. The CDR3 consists of 14 residues. CDR1 is SGHTA, CDR2 FQGNSA, per germline. The rearrangement joins TRBV7-2 to TRBJ2-2; 7 nucleotides line up with TRBD2. The sequencing input was blood, either unsorted or a sorted T cell fraction (not recorded which). The source of this sequence is a human donor who was either an allogeneic HSCT recipient or a stem cell or donor lymphocyte infusion donor (not recorded which). It is not recorded whose cells these are; they may come from a transplant donor. CDR3 DNA: TGTGCCAGCACCTCGGGAGGCGCCACCGGGGAGCTGTTTTTT. Its protein product is CASTSGGATGELFF.